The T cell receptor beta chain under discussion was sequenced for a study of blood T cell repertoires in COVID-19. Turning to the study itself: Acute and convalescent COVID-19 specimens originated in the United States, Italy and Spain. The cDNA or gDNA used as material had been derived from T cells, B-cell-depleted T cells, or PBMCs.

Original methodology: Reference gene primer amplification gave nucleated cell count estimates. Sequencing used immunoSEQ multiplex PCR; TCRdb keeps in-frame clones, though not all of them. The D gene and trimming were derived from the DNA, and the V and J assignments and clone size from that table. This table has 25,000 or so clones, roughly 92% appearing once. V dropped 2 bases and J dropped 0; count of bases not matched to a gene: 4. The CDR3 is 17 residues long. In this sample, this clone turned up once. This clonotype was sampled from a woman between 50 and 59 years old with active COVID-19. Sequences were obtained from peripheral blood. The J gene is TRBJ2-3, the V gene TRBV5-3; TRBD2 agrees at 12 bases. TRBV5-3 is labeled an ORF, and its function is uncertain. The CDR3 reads CARSLSGLAGSTDTQYF. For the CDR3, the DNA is TGTGCCAGAAGCTTAAGCGGACTAGCGGGAAGCACAGATACGCAGTATTTT.